Listed below are T cell receptor beta chains from one sample, sequenced in a study of CD8+ T cells in alopecia areata. Generated by immunoSEQ multiplex PCR, the TCRdb table keeps only in-frame clones and is missing some. The sample lists around 200,000 clones, roughly 50% occurring once. The specimen comprised CD8+ T cells sorted from blood, sampled at week 24, from a patient treated with tofacitinib. The receptors shown here come from a human donor with alopecia areata. CDR3s include the opening cysteine and the closing phenylalanine or tryptophan. Each record gives: J gene, V gene, CDR3 protein.

TRBJ2-2,TRBV29-1,CSVEDRGTGELFF
TRBJ1-6,TRBV2,CASREGRFNNSPLHF
TRBJ1-1,TRBV25-1,CASSLGDTEAFF
TRBJ2-3,TRBV4-1,CASSQRGTGTDTQYF
TRBJ2-5,TRBV30,CACGGLGGETQYF
TRBJ2-5,TRBV4-1,CASSQEDQGGRAQYF
TRBJ1-2,TRBV7-9,CASSLDNYGYTF
TRBJ2-1,TRBV5-1,CASSSSNEQFF
TRBJ1-2,TRBV2,CASPTNGESNYGYTF
TRBJ2-1,TRBV29-1,CSVVMDEQFF
TRBJ2-6,TRBV25-1,CASKNGSGANVLTF
TRBJ2-3,TRBV4-1,CASSQVIADSDTQYF
TRBJ2-7,TRBV29-1,CSVEVPGQSYEQYF
TRBJ1-1,TRBV7-9,CASSGREGSAEAFF
TRBJ2-2,TRBV2,CASPGNTGELFF
TRBJ1-1,TRBV6-1,CASSVPQTGGQTEAFF
TRBJ1-4,TRBV23-1,CASSRQGPIPNEKLFF
TRBJ1-1,TRBV7-3,CASSLVPEVAEAFF
TRBJ2-2,TRBV9,CASSPTPGELFF
TRBJ2-4,TRBV5-1,CASSSRGGKNIQYF
TRBJ2-5,TRBV27,CASSLSGGATQETQYF
TRBJ1-1,TRBV27,CASTASGGMNTEAFF
TRBJ1-5,TRBV15,CATSSGSGVTQPQHF
TRBJ2-7,TRBV4-1,CASSQREDGLYEQYF
TRBJ1-6,TRBV4-1,CASSFLTSPLHF
TRBJ2-6,TRBV6-6,CASSYGHSGANVLTF
TRBJ1-2,TRBV11-3,CASSLAFGQGEEYGYTF
TRBJ1-3,TRBV2,CASSESGNTIYF
TRBJ1-1,TRBV29-1,CSVEDGTEAFF
TRBJ1-2,TRBV29-1,CSVEPRDRITSNYGYTF
TRBJ2-7,TRBV25-1,CASTPRGIHEQYF
TRBJ1-2,TRBV19,CASTYNDRSYGYTF
TRBJ2-1,TRBV9,CASSGRTSSPSEQFF
TRBJ2-7,TRBV19,CASSPGTNYEQYF
TRBJ1-2,TRBV2,CASSETSPTATGGYTF
TRBJ1-4,TRBV2,CAVPGQSNEKLFF
TRBJ1-1,TRBV14,CASSEKGHPDTEAFF
TRBJ2-2,TRBV29-1,CSVWGANTGELFF
TRBJ2-1,TRBV5-1,CASRDSGGVSEQFF
TRBJ2-3,TRBV6-5,CASSYIGGSTDTQYF
TRBJ2-7,TRBV7-8,CASSRLHDRGIITPYEQYF
TRBJ2-2,TRBV27,CASSSDGELFF
TRBJ2-1,TRBV29-1,CSVRTRLAGGYNEQFF
TRBJ2-2,TRBV7-9,CASSRTTGELFF
TRBJ1-2,TRBV9,CASSVVAGTEKNYGYTF
TRBJ2-1,TRBV6-5,CASSYSGSSTYNEQFF
TRBJ2-7,TRBV5-5,CASSPLTGGSYEQYF
TRBJ2-1,TRBV9,CASSVGRGRYNEQFF